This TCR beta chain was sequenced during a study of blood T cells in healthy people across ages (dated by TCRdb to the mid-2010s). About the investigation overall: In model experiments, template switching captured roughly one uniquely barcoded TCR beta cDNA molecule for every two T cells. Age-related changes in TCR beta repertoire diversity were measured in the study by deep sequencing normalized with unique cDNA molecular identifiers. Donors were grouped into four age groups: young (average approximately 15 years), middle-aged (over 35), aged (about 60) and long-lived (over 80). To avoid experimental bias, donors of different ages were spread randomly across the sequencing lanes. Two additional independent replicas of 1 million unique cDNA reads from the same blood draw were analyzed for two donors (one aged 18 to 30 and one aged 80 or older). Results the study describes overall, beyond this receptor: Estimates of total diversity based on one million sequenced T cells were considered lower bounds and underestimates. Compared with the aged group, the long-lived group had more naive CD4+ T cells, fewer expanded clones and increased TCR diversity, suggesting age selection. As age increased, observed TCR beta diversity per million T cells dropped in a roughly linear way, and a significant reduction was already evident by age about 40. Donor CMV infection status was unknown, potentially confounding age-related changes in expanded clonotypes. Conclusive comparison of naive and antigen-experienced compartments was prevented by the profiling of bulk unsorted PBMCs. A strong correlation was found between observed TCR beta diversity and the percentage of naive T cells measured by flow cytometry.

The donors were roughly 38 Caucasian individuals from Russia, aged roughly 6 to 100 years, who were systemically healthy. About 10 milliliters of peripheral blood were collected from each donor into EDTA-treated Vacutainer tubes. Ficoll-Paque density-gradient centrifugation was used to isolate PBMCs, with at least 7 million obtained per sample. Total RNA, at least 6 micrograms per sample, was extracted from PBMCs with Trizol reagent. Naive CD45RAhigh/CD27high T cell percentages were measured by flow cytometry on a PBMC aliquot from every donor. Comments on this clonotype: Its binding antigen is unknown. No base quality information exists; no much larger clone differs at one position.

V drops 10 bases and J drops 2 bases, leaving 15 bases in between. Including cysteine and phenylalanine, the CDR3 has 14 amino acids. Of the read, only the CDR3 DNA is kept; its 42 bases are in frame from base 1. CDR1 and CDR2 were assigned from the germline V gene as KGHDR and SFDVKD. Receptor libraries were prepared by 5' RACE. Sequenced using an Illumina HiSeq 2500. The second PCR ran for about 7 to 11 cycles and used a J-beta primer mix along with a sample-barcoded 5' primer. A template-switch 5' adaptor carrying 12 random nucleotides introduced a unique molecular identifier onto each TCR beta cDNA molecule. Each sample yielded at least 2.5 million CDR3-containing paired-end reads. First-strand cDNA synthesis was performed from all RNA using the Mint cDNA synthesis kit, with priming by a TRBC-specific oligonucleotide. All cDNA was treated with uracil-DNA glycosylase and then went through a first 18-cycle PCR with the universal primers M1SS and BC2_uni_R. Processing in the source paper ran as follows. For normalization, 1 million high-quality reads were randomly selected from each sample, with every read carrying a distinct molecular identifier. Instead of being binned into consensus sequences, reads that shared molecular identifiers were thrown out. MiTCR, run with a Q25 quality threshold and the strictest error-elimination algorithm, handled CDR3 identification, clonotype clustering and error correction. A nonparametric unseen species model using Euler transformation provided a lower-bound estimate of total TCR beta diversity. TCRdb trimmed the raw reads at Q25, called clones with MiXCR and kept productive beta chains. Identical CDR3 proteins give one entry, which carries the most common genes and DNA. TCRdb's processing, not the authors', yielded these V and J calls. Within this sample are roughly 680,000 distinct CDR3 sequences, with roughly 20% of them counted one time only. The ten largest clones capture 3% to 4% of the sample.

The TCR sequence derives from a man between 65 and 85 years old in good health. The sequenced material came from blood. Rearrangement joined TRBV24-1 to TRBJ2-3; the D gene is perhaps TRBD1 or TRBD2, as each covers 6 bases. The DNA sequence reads TGTGCCACGAAGGGGGGAACCACCACAGATACGCAGTATTTT. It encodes CATKGGTTTDTQYF.